This TCR beta chain was identified during a study of blood T cell repertoires in COVID-19. The wider study: Sites in the United States, Italy and Spain provided acute and convalescent COVID-19 samples. Sample material is recorded as cDNA or gDNA derived from T cells, B-cell-depleted T cells, or PBMCs.

Per the original data handling: Amplified reference gene primers provided the basis for estimating nucleated cell counts. Repertoires were generated with immunoSEQ multiplex PCR, while TCRdb's copy carries only in-frame clones and drops some. V, J and clone size derive from that table, while D and trimming were established from the DNA sequence. There are 100,000 or so clones in the sample; approximately 90% occur only once, and about a fifth lies in the top ten. This CDR3 has 13 amino acids. Germline CDR1 reads MNHEY; CDR2 reads SVGAGI. Losses at the gene ends were 6 bases for V and 4 bases for J; bases not matched to a gene: 5.

The chain recombines TRBV6-5 with TRBJ1-2, with 7 bases fitting TRBD1. The receptor comes from a human donor with acute or convalescent COVID-19. The donor label of this sample is uncertain. Sequencing was carried out using peripheral blood. The CDR3 sequence: CASRHTGVYGYTF. CDR3 DNA: TGTGCCAGCAGACATACAGGGGTCTATGGCTACACCTTC.